A selection of T cell receptor beta chains follows, all from one sample in a study of blood T cell repertoires in COVID-19. Some clones are missing from TCRdb's copy, which holds only in-frame ones; the method was immunoSEQ multiplex PCR. Counted here are just under 60,000 clones, around nine tenths occurring once; the ten biggest clones make up around 5%. Sequenced material: peripheral blood. The source is a man in his sixties with acute or convalescent COVID-19. Both conserved end residues are trimmed from each CDR3.

V,CDR3
TRBV9,ASSSTGGTEAF
TRBV2,ASSEAPSRDYLEYEQF
TRBV30,AWRGLAANEQF
TRBV6-1,ASSETGSETQY
TRBV5-1,ASSLAGGQGHEKLF
TRBV5-5,ASSLVQGGTEAF
TRBV21-1,ASTPWRARGIYNEQF
TRBV3-1/TRBV3-2,ASSTGRSSSDTQY
TRBV7-9,ASSYRGTDLTEQY
TRBV2,ASSVRMRRGTDTQY
TRBV3-1/TRBV3-2,ASSQVGGGSYEQY